This TCR beta chain was sequenced in a study of identical twins. The V and J ends lost 9 bases and 3 bases respectively, with 9 bases between them. Germline assignment: CDR1 MNHNS and CDR2 SASEGT. The length of the CDR3 is 11 residues. Healthy Caucasians provided all donations. Whole-study results and caveats: Partly confounded zero-insertion analyses could result from invariant MAIT and iNKT cells. The authors drew conclusions from cross-sectional statistical analysis rather than following the same donors. Alpha sequences that were out-of-frame and twin-shared showed an excess of low generation probability.

Concerning this clonotype: The antigen remains unidentified.

Each CDR3 protein is one row after TCRdb ran MiXCR on the 5' RACE reads. The sample gives 1.5 million to 2 million distinct CDR3 sequences, less than 40% of which show up once; around 0.25% is in the top ten. The chain has TRBV6-1 and TRBJ2-7; D may be TRBD2 (5 bases). Sequenced: cord blood. The receptor's source is a newborn girl in good health. The CDR3 here is CASGRNYEQYF. CDR3 nucleotides: TGTGCCAGTGGGAGAAACTACGAGCAGTACTTC.